This TCR beta chain was recorded in a study of type 1 regulatory T cells. At the level of the study: An in vitro protocol generated T-allo10, a Tr1-enriched, alloantigen-specific CD4 T cell product.

TCRdb re-called the reads through MiXCR, storing one row per CDR3 protein. The data show 75,000 to 100,000 distinct CDR3 sequences, roughly 28% seen once. Looked up from germline, CDR1 is ENHRY and CDR2 is SYGVKD. The junction had 5 bases not matched to a gene; V was cut back by 6 bases and J by 6 bases. The CDR3 sequence is 14 residues long. This clonotype was picked up a small number of times. V is TRBV10-3 and J is TRBJ2-3, with TRBD1 matching 11 bases. The TCR sequence derives from a human donor in good health. The sample was CD4+ T cells, either the whole sample or a sorted fraction (not recorded which). Written as DNA, the CDR3 is TGTGCCATCAGCGTAGGGACAGGGGGTGATACGCAGTATTTT. The encoded protein is CAISVGTGGDTQYF.